A single T cell receptor (beta chain) is shown here with its context. Its cognate antigen has yet to be identified. No much larger clonotype is one base removed from it; base qualities were not supplied. Within the sample, other DNA sequences also encode this same CDR3. According to the germline V gene, CDR1 reads MDHEN and CDR2 reads SYDVKM. The trim is 2 bases for V and 2 bases for J, with a gap of 7 bases between the germline ends. The CDR3 runs 13 residues from the cysteine to the phenylalanine. The entry retains the CDR3 DNA only, 39 bases that are in frame from base 1. Using the deep immunoSEQ assay, TCR CDR3 regions were amplified from genomic DNA by multiplex PCR. For each cell subset, the extracted genomic DNA was distributed evenly across all wells of several immunoSEQ 96-well plates, and each plate served as one replicate. For sorted subsets, roughly 0.2 ug genomic DNA, equal to 25,000 to 35,000 T cell genomes, was loaded into each replicate PCR. Purified libraries were measured with a Qubit 3.0 fluorometer, size-checked on a Bioanalyzer 2100, and measured again with the KAPA Library Quantification kit. Every immunoSEQ 96-well plate was sequenced on a separate single-read 150-cycle Illumina NextSeq 550 flow cell. The paper's processing steps were these. Because the immunoSEQ output included only junctional sequences and no quality scores, the filtering could not be the same as the filtering used for full-length reads. Sequences were annotated with PyIR, a Python wrapper for IgBLAST v1.9, using IMGT germline references to assign V/J genes and CDR3. Any read was removed if the V/J assignment was weak (E-value above 1e-6), the CDR3 was missing, or the read contained stop codons, out-of-frame junctions, or ambiguous translated residues. V3J clonotypes were defined as sequences sharing the same inferred V gene, J gene, and CDR3 amino acid sequence. To compute the percentage overlap between repertoires, the number of shared unique clonotypes was divided by the size of the smaller repertoire. Repertoire richness was assessed with RTK rarefaction, the Chao1 estimator, and Recon v2.1 estimates of unobserved clonotypes. OLGA was used to compute generation probabilities for all TCRbeta clonotypes that the gDNA method yielded from a few donors. Held by TCRdb, this immuneACCESS table contains in-frame sequences only and omits some clones. Under half of the omission traces to an unresolved V gene where checked; the cause of the rest is unknown. D and trimming come from the DNA, and the V and J calls and clone size come from that table. The sample contains roughly 1,500,000 clones, just under 99% of them found a single time. About 0.4% of the sample is held by the ten biggest clonotypes.

Healthy HIV-negative adults with no recently reported acute infections or vaccinations were included as donors. Every donor was a Caucasian adult residing in Nashville, Tennessee, USA. CD4+ T cells were enriched through magnetic negative selection, after which naive cells were positively selected on CD45RA and the remaining negative fraction served as the memory subset. Blood was obtained by leukapheresis, after which PBMCs were separated by Ficoll-Histopaque density gradient centrifugation and cryopreserved in liquid nitrogen vapor phase. Analytical flow cytometry was used to check the purity and quantity of each magnetically sorted T cell population. Each sorted fraction had its genomic DNA isolated and then quantified by UV absorbance on a Nanodrop 2000c. The sample originates from a study of shared clonotypes between healthy human individuals (dated by TCRdb to 2019 to 2021). About the investigation overall: The cohort included a few men and a couple of women between 18 and 49 years of age. For each donor, CD4 naive and CD4 memory were each run on three plates, CD8 naive on two plates, and CD8 memory on one plate. To estimate repertoire size and how much clonotypes are shared between individuals, the study performed deep sequencing of blood TCR repertoires from 4 to 6 healthy adults. To increase sequencing depth and limit assay-specific biases, TCR repertoire library preparation and sequencing were carried out by different laboratories using diverse techniques. Between about 0.9 and 9 billion PBMCs per donor were obtained by leukapheresis. Beyond this particular receptor, the publication reports: Estimated clonotype richness was generally larger for naive than for memory subsets. Pairwise subsampling led to the expectation that sequencing depth would affect the degree of clonotype sharing among donors. Because the study included a small number of donors, the genetic and exposure-history diversity represented was limited. Higher generation probabilities were observed for clonotypes shared by all four sorted-subset donors than for non-shared clonotypes. Sampling was limited to blood, and TCR repertoires in tissue likely differ from TCR repertoires in blood. Approximately 5% of naive CD4, 3.5% of naive CD8, roughly 2.4% of memory CD4, and around 0.4% of memory CD8 clonotypes were shared across a handful of donors. Even with the large sequencing depth, rarefaction of the sorted-subset datasets indicated that sequencing was incomplete.

This clonotype was sampled from a man in his thirties or forties in good health. The sequenced material came from naive CD4+ T cells sorted from blood. This sample's cell subset or site label indicates: CD45RA+ positively selected. Recombination joined TRBV28 with TRBJ2-7; the D gene could be TRBD1 or TRBD2, each one agreeing over 5 bases. The bases read TGTGCCAGCAGTTTAGGGGGTACCTACGAGCAGTACTTC. Its protein product is CASSLGGTYEQYF. This CDR3, with the reference TRBV28 and TRBJ2-7 proteins standing in past its ends, gives the full variable domain DVKVTQSSRYLVKRTGEKVFLECVQDMDHENMFWYRQDPGLGLRLIYFSYDVKMKEKGDIPEGYSVSREKKERFSLILESASTNQTSMYLCASSLGGTYEQYFGPGTRLTVT.